The clone carrying this T cell receptor (beta chain) was counted ten times or more. These data originate in a study of CD8 T cells in ankylosing spondylitis. TCRdb reprocessed the 5' RACE reads with MiXCR, giving one entry per CDR3 protein. The sample carries around 230,000 distinct CDR3 sequences, 8% to 9.5% recorded once. Deletions cut 6 bases from V and 5 bases from J, with 22 bases between. The CDR3 spans 15 residues. CDR1 is SQVTM, CDR2 ANQGSEA, per germline. Sequenced input: blood, either unsorted or a sorted T cell fraction (not recorded which). V and J are TRBV29-1 and TRBJ1-1; D unclear. This sequence originates from a male donor with ankylosing spondylitis or in good health (not recorded which). This chain's CDR3 is CSVATSHTEKTEAFF. CDR3 nucleotide sequence: TGCAGCGTCGCTACTTCTCATACGGAGAAAACTGAAGCTTTCTTT.